This TCR beta chain was documented in a study of cytomegalovirus exposure and HLA in healthy donors. The study's findings and limits: Trimming of TCR beta V- and J-genes showed a link, identified in a later analysis, to a missense DCLRE1C variant. Further analysis, carried out later, found HLA-associated TCR beta chains more clonally expanded than equally common other chains. A previous analysis found most TCR beta V segments productive roughly 87% or roughly 30% of the time.

60 Vbeta and 13 Jbeta primers were used in PCR. Sequenced by immunoSEQ multiplex PCR; TCRdb stores in-frame clones only, minus some. The profile shows approximately 140,000 clones, about 80% of them singletons. For this clone: What it binds is unknown.

Germline CDR1 is ENHRY and CDR2 is SYGVKD. There are 17 residues in the CDR3. The V and J ends lost 4 bases and 0 bases respectively, with 16 bases between them. The chain joins TRBV10-3 to TRBJ2-1, with D perhaps matching TRBD2 (6 bases). This TCR was recovered from a man aged 18 to 30 in good health and CMV-seronegative. Material: PBMCs. CDR3 nucleotide sequence: TGTGCCATCAGTGGGGCCGGGGGTAGGGACTCCTACAATGAGCAGTTCTTC. Protein product: CAISGAGGRDSYNEQFF.